This TCR beta chain came from a study of identical twins. CDR3 size: 13 residues. Deletions cut 0 bases from V and 8 bases from J, with 10 bases between. Per germline, CDR1 MNHEY and CDR2 SVGEGT. In TCRdb, the 5' RACE reads were re-called with MiXCR into one record per CDR3 protein. This table holds roughly 720,000 distinct CDR3 sequences, roughly 18% found once. The sample was also linked to a second study, of T cells expressing NK-cell markers. That investigation notes: Among eight sequenced donors, seven carried HCMV seropositivity while one was seronegative. The study found these clonotypes also leading the CD3+CD56-NKG2C+ fraction in a few donors.

The sequenced sample consisted of PBMCs. The chain combines TRBV6-2 or TRBV6-3 with TRBJ1-1, with D unclear. The receptor was isolated from a young woman in good health. The DNA of the CDR3 is TGTGCCAGCAGTTACTCGAACAGCAAAGAAGCTTTCTTT. It codes for CASSYSNSKEAFF.